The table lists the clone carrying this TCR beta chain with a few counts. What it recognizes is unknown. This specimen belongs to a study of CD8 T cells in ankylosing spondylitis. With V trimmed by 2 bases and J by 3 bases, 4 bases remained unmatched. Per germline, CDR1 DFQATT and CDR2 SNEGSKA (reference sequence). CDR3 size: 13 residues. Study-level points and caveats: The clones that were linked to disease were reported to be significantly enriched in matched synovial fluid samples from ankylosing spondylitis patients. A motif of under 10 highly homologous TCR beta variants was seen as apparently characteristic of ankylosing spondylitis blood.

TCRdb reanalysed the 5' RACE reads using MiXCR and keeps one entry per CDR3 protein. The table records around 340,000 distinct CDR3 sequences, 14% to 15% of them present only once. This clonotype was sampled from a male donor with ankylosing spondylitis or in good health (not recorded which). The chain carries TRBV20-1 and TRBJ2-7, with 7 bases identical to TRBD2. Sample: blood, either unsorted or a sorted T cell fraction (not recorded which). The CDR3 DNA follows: TGCAGTGCTAGATTAGCGGGCTTCTACGAGCAGTACTTC. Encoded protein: CSARLAGFYEQYF.